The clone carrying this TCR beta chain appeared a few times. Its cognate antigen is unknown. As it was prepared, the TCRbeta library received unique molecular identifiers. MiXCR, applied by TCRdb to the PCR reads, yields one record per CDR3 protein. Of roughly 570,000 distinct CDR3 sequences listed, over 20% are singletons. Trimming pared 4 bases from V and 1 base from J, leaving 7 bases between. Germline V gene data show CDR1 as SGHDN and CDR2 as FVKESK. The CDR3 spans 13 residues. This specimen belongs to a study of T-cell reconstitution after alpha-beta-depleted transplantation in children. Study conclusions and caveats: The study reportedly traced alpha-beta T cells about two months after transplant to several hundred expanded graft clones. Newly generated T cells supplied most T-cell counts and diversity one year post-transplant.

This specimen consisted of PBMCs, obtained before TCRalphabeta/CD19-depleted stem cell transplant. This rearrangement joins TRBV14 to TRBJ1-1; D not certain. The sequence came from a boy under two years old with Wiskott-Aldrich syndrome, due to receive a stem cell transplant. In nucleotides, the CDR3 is TGTGCCAGCAGCCGCCACCAGAACACTGAAGCTTTCTTT. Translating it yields CASSRHQNTEAFF.